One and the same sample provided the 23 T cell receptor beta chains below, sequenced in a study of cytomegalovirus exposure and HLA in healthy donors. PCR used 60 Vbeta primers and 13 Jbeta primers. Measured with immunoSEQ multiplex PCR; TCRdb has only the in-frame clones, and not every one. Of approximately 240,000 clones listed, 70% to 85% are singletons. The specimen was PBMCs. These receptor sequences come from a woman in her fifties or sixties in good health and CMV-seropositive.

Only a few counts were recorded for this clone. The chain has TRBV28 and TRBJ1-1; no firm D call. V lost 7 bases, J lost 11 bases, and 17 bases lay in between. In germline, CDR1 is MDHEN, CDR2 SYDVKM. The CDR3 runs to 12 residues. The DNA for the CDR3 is TGTGCCAGCAAAAAATTTGAGGCAGACGCTTTCTTT. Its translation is CASKKFEADAFF.

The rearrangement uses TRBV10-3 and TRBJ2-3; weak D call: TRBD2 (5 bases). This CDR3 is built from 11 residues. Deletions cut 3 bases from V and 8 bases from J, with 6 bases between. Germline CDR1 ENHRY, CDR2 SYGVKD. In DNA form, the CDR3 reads TGTGCCATCAGTGATCGGGGTACGCAGTATTTT. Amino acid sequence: CAISDRGTQYF.

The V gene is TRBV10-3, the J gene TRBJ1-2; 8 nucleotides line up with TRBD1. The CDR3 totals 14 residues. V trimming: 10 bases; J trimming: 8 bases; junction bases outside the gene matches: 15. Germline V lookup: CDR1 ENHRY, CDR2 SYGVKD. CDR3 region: CATQRTGQGEGYTF. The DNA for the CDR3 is TGTGCCACCCAACGAACCGGACAGGGTGAAGGCTACACCTTC.

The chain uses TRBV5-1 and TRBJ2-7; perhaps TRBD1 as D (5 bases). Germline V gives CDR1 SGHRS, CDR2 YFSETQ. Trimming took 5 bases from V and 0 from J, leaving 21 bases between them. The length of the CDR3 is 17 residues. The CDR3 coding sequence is TGCGCCAGCAGTGATCAACCTACAGGACCCCACTCCTACGAGCAGTACTTC. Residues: CASSDQPTGPHSYEQYF.

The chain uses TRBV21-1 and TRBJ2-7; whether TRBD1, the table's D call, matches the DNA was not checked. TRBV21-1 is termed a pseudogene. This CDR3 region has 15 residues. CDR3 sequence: CASSKEGTGVDEQYF. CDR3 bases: TGTGCCAGCAGCAAAGAGGGGACAGGGGTCGACGAGCAGTACTTC.

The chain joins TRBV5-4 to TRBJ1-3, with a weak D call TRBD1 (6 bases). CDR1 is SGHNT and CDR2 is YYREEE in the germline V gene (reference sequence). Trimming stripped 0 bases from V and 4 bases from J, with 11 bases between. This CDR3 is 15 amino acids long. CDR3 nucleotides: TGTGCCAGCAGCTTGGGCGGGGGCGGGGGAAACACCATATATTTT. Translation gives CASSLGGGGGNTIYF.

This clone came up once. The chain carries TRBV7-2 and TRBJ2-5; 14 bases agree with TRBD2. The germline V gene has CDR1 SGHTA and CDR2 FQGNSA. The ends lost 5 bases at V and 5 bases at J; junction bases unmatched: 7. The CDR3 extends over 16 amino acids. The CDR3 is CASSQGLAGDGETQYF. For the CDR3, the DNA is TGTGCCAGCAGCCAGGGACTAGCGGGGGACGGGGAGACCCAGTACTTC.

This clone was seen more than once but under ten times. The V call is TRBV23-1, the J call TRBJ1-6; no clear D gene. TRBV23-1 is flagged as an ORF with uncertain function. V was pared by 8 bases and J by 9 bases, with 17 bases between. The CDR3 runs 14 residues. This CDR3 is CASDPGSNFSPLHF. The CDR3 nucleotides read TGCGCCAGCGACCCGGGGAGCAACTTTTCACCCCTCCACTTT.

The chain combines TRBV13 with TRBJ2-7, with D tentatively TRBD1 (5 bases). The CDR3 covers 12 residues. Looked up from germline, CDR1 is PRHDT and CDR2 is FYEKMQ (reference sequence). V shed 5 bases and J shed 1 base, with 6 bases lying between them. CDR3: CASSRTSYEQYF. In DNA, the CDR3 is TGTGCCAGCAGCCGGACATCCTACGAGCAGTACTTC.

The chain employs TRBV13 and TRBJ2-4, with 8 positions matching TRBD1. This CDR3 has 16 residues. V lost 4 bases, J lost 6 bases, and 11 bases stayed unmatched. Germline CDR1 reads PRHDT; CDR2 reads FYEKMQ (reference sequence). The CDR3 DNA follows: TGTGCCAGCAGCTCATCAGGACAGGGCACGAGAAACATTCAGTACTTC. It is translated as CASSSSGQGTRNIQYF.

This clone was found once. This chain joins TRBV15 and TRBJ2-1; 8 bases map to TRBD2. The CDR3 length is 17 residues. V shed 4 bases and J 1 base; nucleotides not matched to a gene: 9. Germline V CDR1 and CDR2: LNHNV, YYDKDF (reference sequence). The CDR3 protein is CATSNPPGRASYNEQFF. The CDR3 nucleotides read TGTGCCACCAGCAACCCCCCCGGGAGGGCATCCTACAATGAGCAGTTCTTC.

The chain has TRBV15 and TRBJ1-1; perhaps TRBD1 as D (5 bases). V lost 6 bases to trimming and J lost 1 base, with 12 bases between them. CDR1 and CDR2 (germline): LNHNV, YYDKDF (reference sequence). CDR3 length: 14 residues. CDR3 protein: CATRDPTGNTEAFF. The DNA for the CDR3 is TGTGCCACCAGAGACCCTACAGGGAACACTGAAGCTTTCTTT.

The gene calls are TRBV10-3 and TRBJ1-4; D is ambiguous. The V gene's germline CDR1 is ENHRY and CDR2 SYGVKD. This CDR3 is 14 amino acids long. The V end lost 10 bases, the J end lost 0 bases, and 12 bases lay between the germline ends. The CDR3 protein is CASRYAATNEKLFF. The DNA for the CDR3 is TGTGCCAGCCGGTACGCCGCAACTAATGAAAAACTGTTTTTT.

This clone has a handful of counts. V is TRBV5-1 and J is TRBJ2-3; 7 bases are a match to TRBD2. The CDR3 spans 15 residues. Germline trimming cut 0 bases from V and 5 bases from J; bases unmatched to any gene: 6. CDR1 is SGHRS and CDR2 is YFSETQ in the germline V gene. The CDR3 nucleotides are TGCGCCAGCAGCTTGGCGCGACTAGCTGAAGATACGCAGTATTTT. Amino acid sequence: CASSLARLAEDTQYF.

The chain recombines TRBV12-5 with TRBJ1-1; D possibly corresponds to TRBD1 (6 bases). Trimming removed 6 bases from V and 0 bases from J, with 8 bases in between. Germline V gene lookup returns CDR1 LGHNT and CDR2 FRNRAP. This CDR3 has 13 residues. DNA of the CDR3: TGTGCTAGTGGGGCAGGGGTGAACACTGAAGCTTTCTTT. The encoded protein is CASGAGVNTEAFF.

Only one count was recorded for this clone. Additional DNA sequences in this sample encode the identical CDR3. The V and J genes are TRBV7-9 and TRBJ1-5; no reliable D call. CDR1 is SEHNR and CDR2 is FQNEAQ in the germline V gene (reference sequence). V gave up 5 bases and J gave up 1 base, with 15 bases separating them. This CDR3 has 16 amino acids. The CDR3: CASSLDLGRSNQPQHF. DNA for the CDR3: TGTGCCAGCAGCCTAGACCTGGGCCGGAGCAATCAGCCCCAGCATTTT.

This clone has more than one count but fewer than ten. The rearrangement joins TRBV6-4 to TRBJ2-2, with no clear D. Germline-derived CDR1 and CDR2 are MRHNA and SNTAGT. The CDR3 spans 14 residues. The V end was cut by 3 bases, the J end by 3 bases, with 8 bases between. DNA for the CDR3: TGTGCCAGCAGTGAGGATGCGGACACCGGGGAGCTGTTTTTT. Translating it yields CASSEDADTGELFF.

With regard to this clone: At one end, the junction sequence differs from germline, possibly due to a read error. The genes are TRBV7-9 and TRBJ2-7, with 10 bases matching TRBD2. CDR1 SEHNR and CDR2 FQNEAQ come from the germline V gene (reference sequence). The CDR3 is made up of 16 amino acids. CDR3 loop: CSSSPTSGLVTSSTDF. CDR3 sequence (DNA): TGTTCCAGCAGCCCGACTAGCGGGTTGGTCACGAGCAGTACCGACTTC.

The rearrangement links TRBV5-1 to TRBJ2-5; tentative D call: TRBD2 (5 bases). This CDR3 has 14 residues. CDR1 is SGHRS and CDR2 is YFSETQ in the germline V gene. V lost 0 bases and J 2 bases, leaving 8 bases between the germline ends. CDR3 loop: CASSLDERQETQYF. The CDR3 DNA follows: TGCGCCAGCAGCTTGGACGAGCGGCAAGAGACCCAGTACTTC.

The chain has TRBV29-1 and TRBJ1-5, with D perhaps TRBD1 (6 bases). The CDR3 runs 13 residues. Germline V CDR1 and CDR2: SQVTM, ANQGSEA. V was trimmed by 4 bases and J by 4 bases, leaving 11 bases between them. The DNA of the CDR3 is TGCAGCGTTGGGGGGCAGATTAATCAGCCCCAGCATTTT. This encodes CSVGGQINQPQHF.

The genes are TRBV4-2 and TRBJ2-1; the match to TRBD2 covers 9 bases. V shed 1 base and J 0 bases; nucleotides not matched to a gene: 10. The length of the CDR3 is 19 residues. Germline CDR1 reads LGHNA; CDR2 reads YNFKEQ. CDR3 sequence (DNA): TGTGCCAGCAGCCAAGGAGGGGCTAGCGGGGTGTTCTCCTACAATGAGCAGTTCTTC. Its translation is CASSQGGASGVFSYNEQFF.

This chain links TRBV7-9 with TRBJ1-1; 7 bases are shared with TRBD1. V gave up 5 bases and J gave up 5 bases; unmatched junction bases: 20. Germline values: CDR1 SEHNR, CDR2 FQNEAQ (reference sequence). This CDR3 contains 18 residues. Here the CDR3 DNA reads TGTGCCAGCAGCCAAGAAACCCGAAGGGGCTACAGGGGAACTGAAGCTTTCTTT. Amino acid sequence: CASSQETRRGYRGTEAFF.

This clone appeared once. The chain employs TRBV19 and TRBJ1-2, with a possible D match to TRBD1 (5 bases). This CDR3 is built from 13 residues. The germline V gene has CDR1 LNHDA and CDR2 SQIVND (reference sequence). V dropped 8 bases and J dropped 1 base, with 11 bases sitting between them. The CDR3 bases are TGTGCCAGTGACACAGGCGTTAACTATGGCTACACCTTC. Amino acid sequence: CASDTGVNYGYTF.